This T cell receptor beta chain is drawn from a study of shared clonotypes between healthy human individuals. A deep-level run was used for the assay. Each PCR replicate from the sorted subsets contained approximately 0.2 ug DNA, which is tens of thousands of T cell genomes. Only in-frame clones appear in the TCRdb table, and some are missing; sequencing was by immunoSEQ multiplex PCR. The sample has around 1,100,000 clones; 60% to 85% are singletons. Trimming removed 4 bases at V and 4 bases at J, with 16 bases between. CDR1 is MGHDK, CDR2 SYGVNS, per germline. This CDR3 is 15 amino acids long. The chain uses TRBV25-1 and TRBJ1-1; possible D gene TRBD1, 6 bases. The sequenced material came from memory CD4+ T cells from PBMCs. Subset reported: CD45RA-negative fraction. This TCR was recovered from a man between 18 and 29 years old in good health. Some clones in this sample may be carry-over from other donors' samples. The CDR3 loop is CASSGVRGSATEAFF. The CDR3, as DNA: TGTGCCAGCAGTGGCGTAAGGGGGTCTGCCACTGAAGCTTTCTTT.